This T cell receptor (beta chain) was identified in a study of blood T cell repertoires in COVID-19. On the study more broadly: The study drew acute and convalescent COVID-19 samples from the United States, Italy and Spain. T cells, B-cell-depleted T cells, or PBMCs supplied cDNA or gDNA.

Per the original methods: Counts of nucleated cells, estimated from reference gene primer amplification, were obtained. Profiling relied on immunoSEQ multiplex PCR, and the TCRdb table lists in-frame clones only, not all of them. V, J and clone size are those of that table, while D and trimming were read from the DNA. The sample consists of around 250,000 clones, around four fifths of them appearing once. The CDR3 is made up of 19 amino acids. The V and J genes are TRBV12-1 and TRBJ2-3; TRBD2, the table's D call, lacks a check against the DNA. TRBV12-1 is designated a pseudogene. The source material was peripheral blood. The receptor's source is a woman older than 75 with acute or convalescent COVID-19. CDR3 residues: CASSFSASGGPLGTDTQYF. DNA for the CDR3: TGTGCCAGCAGCTTTTCGGCTAGCGGGGGCCCCCTCGGCACAGATACGCAGTATTTT.